This T cell receptor (beta chain) was sequenced for a study of OX40 agonist ivuxolimab in advanced cancers. In the study overall: The study gave patients intravenous ivuxolimab at 0.01 to 10 mg/kg every 2 weeks. Patients assigned to dose escalation were diagnosed with hepatocellular carcinoma, melanoma, renal cell or head and neck cancer. Eligibility rules accepted prior anti-PD-1, anti-PD-L1 or anti-CTLA-4 therapy, and around 43% had some.

V lost 0 bases and J lost 0; bases outside the gene matches: 5. Per the germline V gene, CDR1 is SGHRS and CDR2 is YFSETQ. This CDR3 region has 18 residues. Patients with autoimmune history or systemic immunosuppression were excluded. Produced via immunoSEQ multiplex PCR; TCRdb's table is partial and in-frame only. The sample lists about 90,000 clones, more than 80% occurring once. Sequencing used CD4+ or CD8+ T cells sorted from blood, obtained in a trial of the OX40 agonist ivuxolimab. The source of this sequence is an adult with an advanced solid tumor such as melanoma, head and neck, liver or kidney cancer. V usage is TRBV5-1 and J usage is TRBJ2-7; 14 positions match TRBD2. The CDR3 loop is CASSLGLAGGFLSYEQYF. As DNA, the CDR3 is TGCGCCAGCAGCTTGGGACTAGCGGGAGGGTTCCTCTCCTACGAGCAGTACTTC.